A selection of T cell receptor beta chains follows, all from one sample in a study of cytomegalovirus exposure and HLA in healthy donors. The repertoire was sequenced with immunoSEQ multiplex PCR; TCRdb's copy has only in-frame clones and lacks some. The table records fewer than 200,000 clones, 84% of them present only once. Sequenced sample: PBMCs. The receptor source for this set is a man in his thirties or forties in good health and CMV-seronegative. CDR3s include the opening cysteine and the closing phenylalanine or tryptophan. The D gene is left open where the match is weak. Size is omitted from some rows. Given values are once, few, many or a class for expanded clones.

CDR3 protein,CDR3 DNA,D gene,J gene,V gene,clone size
CASRAGHSGNTIYF,TGTGCCAGCAGGGCAGGACACTCTGGAAACACCATATATTTT,.,TRBJ1-3,TRBV2,once
CASSQDSGFIGGNTIYF,TGCGCCAGCAGCCAAGATTCAGGGTTTATCGGTGGAAACACCATATATTTT,.,TRBJ1-3,TRBV4-1,.
CVSRPPGYSGNTIYF,TGTGTCAGCAGACCTCCAGGGTACTCTGGAAACACCATATATTTT,.,TRBJ1-3,TRBV2,.
CASSGTGIFYYEQYF,TGTGCCAGCAGCGGGACAGGGATATTCTACTACGAGCAGTACTTC,TRBD1,TRBJ2-7,TRBV6-1,.
CASSFGTGSNTGELFF,TGTGCCAGCAGCTTTGGGACAGGGTCGAACACCGGGGAGCTGTTTTTT,TRBD1,TRBJ2-2,TRBV7-9,.
CASGRSGLAGGLGGNEQFF,TGTGCCAGCGGCCGGTCAGGACTAGCGGGGGGGCTAGGTGGCAATGAGCAGTTCTTC,TRBD2,TRBJ2-1,TRBV9,.
CASSEVTASQPQHF,TGTGCCAGCAGTGAAGTGACAGCATCCCAGCCCCAGCATTTT,.,TRBJ1-5,TRBV2,.
CASSWIQGRNEQFF,TGTGCCAGCAGTTGGATACAGGGGCGCAATGAGCAGTTCTTC,TRBD1,TRBJ2-1,TRBV6-5,.
CSVGGYDEQYF,TGCAGCGTTGGAGGGTACGACGAGCAGTACTTC,.,TRBJ2-7,TRBV29-1,.
CASSLQGLGGANVLTF,TGTGCCAGCAGCCTACAGGGTCTCGGGGGGGCCAACGTCCTGACTTTC,.,TRBJ2-6,TRBV5-5,.
CSSSLLAGGQETQYF,TGTTCCAGCAGCTTACTAGCGGGAGGTCAAGAGACCCAGTACTTC,TRBD2,TRBJ2-5,TRBV7-9,once
CASSSTGGGQETQYF,TGCGCCAGCAGCTCGACAGGGGGCGGCCAAGAGACCCAGTACTTC,TRBD1,TRBJ2-5,TRBV5-1,.
CASRGTSSYEQYF,TGTGCCAGCAGGGGGACTAGCTCCTACGAGCAGTACTTC,TRBD2,TRBJ2-7,TRBV27,.
CAWSRRGRYGYTF,TGTGCCTGGAGTCGGCGGGGGCGCTATGGCTACACCTTC,.,TRBJ1-2,TRBV30,.
CASSFARSNYGYTF,TGTGCCAGCAGTTTTGCACGGAGTAACTATGGCTACACCTTC,.,TRBJ1-2,TRBV27,.
CASSQGAAQPQHF,TGTGCCAGCAGCCAAGGGGCAGCTCAGCCCCAGCATTTT,.,TRBJ1-5,TRBV4-2,.
CASSEPRNTGELFF,TGTGCCAGCAGTGAGCCCAGGAACACCGGGGAGCTGTTTTTT,.,TRBJ2-2,TRBV25-1,.
CAISDPDGSSYNEQFF,TGTGCCATCAGTGATCCAGACGGGAGCTCCTACAATGAGCAGTTCTTC,.,TRBJ2-1,TRBV10-3,.
CASSPGTGILYTEAFF,TGTGCCAGCAGCCCTGGGACAGGGATCTTGTACACTGAAGCTTTCTTT,TRBD1,TRBJ1-1,TRBV5-4,.
CASSFRGRGTGELFF,TGTGCCAGCAGCTTTAGAGGGAGGGGCACCGGGGAGCTGTTTTTT,TRBD2,TRBJ2-2,TRBV11-2,.
CASSLNQADYEQYF,TGTGCCAGCAGCTTAAATCAAGCGGACTACGAGCAGTACTTC,.,TRBJ2-7,TRBV7-2,.
CASSLSQGGYGYTF,TGCGCCAGCAGCTTGTCCCAGGGTGGCTATGGCTACACCTTC,.,TRBJ1-2,TRBV5-1,.
CASSGGTETPYEQYF,TGTGCCAGCAGCGGCGGGACAGAGACTCCCTACGAGCAGTACTTC,.,TRBJ2-7,TRBV9,.
CAWSSWTGTGKNTEAFF,TGTGCCTGGAGCTCGTGGACGGGGACAGGGAAGAACACTGAAGCTTTCTTT,TRBD1,TRBJ1-1,TRBV30,.
CASSLAVQGGDGYTF,TGCGCCAGCAGCTTGGCGGTACAGGGTGGGGATGGCTACACCTTC,.,TRBJ1-2,TRBV5-1,once
CASGLGGQRNQPQHF,TGTGCTAGTGGTTTGGGGGGACAGCGCAATCAGCCCCAGCATTTT,TRBD1,TRBJ1-5,TRBV12-5,.
CASSKEEAGEVYNEQFF,TGTGCCAGCAGCAAAGAGGAGGCAGGGGAAGTCTACAATGAGCAGTTCTTC,.,TRBJ2-1,TRBV21-1,.
CASSFLPRTGSNTGELFF,TGTGCTAGCAGCTTTCTCCCCAGGACAGGATCGAACACCGGGGAGCTGTTTTTT,TRBD1,TRBJ2-2,TRBV7-7,.
CATSSFPETQYF,TGTGCCACCAGCAGCTTCCCCGAGACCCAGTACTTC,.,TRBJ2-5,TRBV15,.
CASSLMDSGTGANVLTF,TGCGCCAGCAGCTTGATGGACAGTGGTACTGGGGCCAACGTCCTGACTTTC,.,TRBJ2-6,TRBV5-1,.
CASSQGSGRVYNEQFF,TGCGCCAGCAGCCAAGGGTCCGGGAGGGTGTACAATGAGCAGTTCTTC,TRBD2,TRBJ2-1,TRBV4-1,.
CASQQTVGEKLFF,TGTGCCAGCCAACAGACAGTGGGTGAAAAACTGTTTTTT,.,TRBJ1-4,TRBV2,.
CASSFGTTGTEAFF,TGTGCCAGCAGTTTTGGGACAACGGGAACTGAAGCTTTCTTT,.,TRBJ1-1,TRBV27,.
CASSVSGTYEQYF,TGTGCCAGCAGCGTTAGCGGGACCTACGAGCAGTACTTC,TRBD2,TRBJ2-7,TRBV9,.
CASSLSQGNTEAFF,TGTGCCAGCAGCTTGTCCCAGGGCAACACTGAAGCTTTCTTT,.,TRBJ1-1,TRBV7-9,.
CASSERQLGSTEAFF,TGTGCCAGCAGTGAACGGCAGTTAGGGAGCACTGAAGCTTTCTTT,.,TRBJ1-1,TRBV25-1,once
CANGLAGAGKNIQYF,TGTGCCAACGGACTAGCGGGGGCCGGCAAAAACATTCAGTACTTC,TRBD2,TRBJ2-4,TRBV6-1,.
CASSELLVNTEAFF,TGTGCCAGCAGTGAACTTCTAGTGAACACTGAAGCTTTCTTT,.,TRBJ1-1,TRBV2,.
CASSDNLAQETQYF,TGTGCCAGCAGTGATAATTTGGCCCAAGAGACCCAGTACTTC,.,TRBJ2-5,TRBV25-1,.
CASSPAGGVHEQYF,TGCGCCAGCAGCCCCGCGGGGGGCGTCCACGAGCAGTACTTC,TRBD2,TRBJ2-7,TRBV5-1,.
CAGSLGQGREAFF,TGCGCCGGCAGCCTGGGACAGGGGCGAGAAGCTTTCTTT,TRBD1,TRBJ1-1,TRBV5-1,.
CASSQTSGREVNEQFF,TGCGCCAGCAGCCAAACTAGCGGGAGGGAAGTCAATGAGCAGTTCTTC,TRBD2,TRBJ2-1,TRBV4-1,.
CASSPQRGGETQYF,TGTGCCAGCAGCCCACAACGCGGAGGAGAGACCCAGTACTTC,.,TRBJ2-5,TRBV13,.
CASSLLRGADYGYTF,TGTGCCAGCAGCTTATTAAGGGGCGCCGACTATGGCTACACCTTC,.,TRBJ1-2,TRBV5-5,.
CASSRPGEETQYF,TGTGCCAGCAGTCGCCCGGGGGAAGAGACCCAGTACTTC,.,TRBJ2-5,TRBV2,.
CAWKSEETQYF,TGTGCCTGGAAGTCGGAAGAGACCCAGTACTTC,.,TRBJ2-5,TRBV30,.
CASSLGQGSYNSPLHF,TGTGCCAGCAGCTTGGGACAGGGGTCCTATAATTCACCCCTCCACTTT,TRBD1,TRBJ1-6,TRBV7-2,.
CASSITGNTGELFF,TGTGCCAGCAGTATCACAGGGAACACCGGGGAGCTGTTTTTT,.,TRBJ2-2,TRBV6-5,once
CASSSGLAGTPSTDTQYF,TGCGCCAGCAGCTCGGGACTAGCGGGAACTCCTAGCACAGATACGCAGTATTTT,TRBD2,TRBJ2-3,TRBV5-1,.
CASSSGRNEKLFF,TGTGCCAGCAGTAGCGGGAGGAATGAAAAACTGTTTTTT,.,TRBJ1-4,TRBV6-5,few
CASSEPRGGGGTDTQYF,TGTGCCAGCAGTGAACCCCGCGGGGGGGGAGGCACAGATACGCAGTATTTT,TRBD2,TRBJ2-3,TRBV2,.
CASSLRPSGQDNEQYF,TGTGCCAGCAGCTTACGGCCATCGGGACAGGACAACGAGCAGTACTTC,TRBD1,TRBJ2-7,TRBV7-6,.
CASSRFGQGVQPQHF,TGTGCCAGCAGCCGCTTTGGACAGGGTGTTCAGCCCCAGCATTTT,TRBD1,TRBJ1-5,TRBV6-1,.
CAAGTSGVADTQYF,TGTGCCGCAGGGACTAGCGGGGTCGCAGATACGCAGTATTTT,TRBD2,TRBJ2-3,TRBV28,.
CASSLGGSRGRYEQYF,TGTGCCAGCAGCTTGGGCGGATCAAGGGGGCGGTACGAGCAGTACTTC,TRBD1,TRBJ2-7,TRBV5-4,.
CASTELGGANAEAFF,TGCGCCAGCACCGAGCTCGGGGGGGCGAACGCTGAAGCTTTCTTT,.,TRBJ1-1,TRBV5-1,once
CSVDKGLSYNEQFF,TGCAGCGTGGACAAGGGCCTCTCCTACAATGAGCAGTTCTTC,.,TRBJ2-1,TRBV29-1,.
CASSLAASGSYNEQFF,TGTGCCAGCAGCTTAGCTGCGAGCGGGAGCTACAATGAGCAGTTCTTC,TRBD2,TRBJ2-1,TRBV7-6,.
CASSRQGDYEQYF,TGTGCCAGCAGTAGACAGGGAGACTACGAGCAGTACTTC,TRBD1,TRBJ2-7,TRBV6-5,.
CATRGQANYGYTF,TGTGCCACCAGAGGACAGGCTAACTATGGCTACACCTTC,TRBD1,TRBJ1-2,TRBV10-3,.